The present T cell receptor (beta chain) was sequenced within a study of blood T cell repertoires in COVID-19. Between the trimmed V and J ends, which lost 9 bases and 0 bases, there was a span of 12 bases. The CDR3 is 13 residues long. CDR1 SGHNT and CDR2 YYREEE come from the germline V gene (reference sequence). The method was immunoSEQ multiplex PCR; TCRdb's version includes in-frame clones alone and lacks a portion of them. Of about 90,000 clones listed, over 75% are singletons. Sequenced input: peripheral blood. This chain connects TRBV5-4 to TRBJ1-1, with D perhaps matching TRBD1 (6 bases). This sequence was found in an elderly man with active or convalescent COVID-19. This chain's CDR3 is CATKQGLNTEAFF. The CDR3 DNA reads TGTGCCACAAAACAGGGACTGAACACTGAAGCTTTCTTT.